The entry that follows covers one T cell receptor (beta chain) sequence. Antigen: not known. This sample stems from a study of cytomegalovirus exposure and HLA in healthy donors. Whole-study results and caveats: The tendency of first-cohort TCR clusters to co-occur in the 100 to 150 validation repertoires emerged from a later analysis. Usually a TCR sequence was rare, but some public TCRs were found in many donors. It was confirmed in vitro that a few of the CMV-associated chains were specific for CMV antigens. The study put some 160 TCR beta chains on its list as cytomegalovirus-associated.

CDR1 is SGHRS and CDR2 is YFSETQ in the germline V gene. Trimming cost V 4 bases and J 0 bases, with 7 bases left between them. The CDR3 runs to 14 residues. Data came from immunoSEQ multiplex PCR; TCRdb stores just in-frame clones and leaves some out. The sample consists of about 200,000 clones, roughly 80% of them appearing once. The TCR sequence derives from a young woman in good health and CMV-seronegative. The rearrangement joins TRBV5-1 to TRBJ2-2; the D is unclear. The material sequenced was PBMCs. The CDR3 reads CASSRSANTGELFF. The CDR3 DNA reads TGCGCCAGCAGCCGGTCCGCGAACACCGGGGAGCTGTTTTTT.